This T cell receptor (beta chain) was captured in a study of PD-1 blockade in mismatch repair-deficient tumors. Time point reported: roughly 10-day in vitro stimulation with candidate neoantigen peptide 5. The TCR-sequenced patients were a few responders to pembrolizumab. Remarks on this clone: Antigen: not known.

In germline, CDR1 is MDHEN, CDR2 SYDVKM. The CDR3 spans 15 residues. With 1 base removed from V and 6 bases from J, the gap between germline ends came to 12 bases. TCRdb's table, derived via immunoSEQ multiplex PCR, lists solely in-frame clones and lacks some. The repertoire includes fewer than 16,000 clones, approximately 84% of them detected once, and approximately 9.9% sits in the top ten. This material consisted of cells cultured in vitro, taken from a patient treated with pembrolizumab. This sequence originates from an adult with mismatch repair-deficient cancer. V is TRBV28 and J is TRBJ2-2, with D possibly being TRBD2 (6 bases). CDR3 DNA sequence: TGTGCCAGCAGTTTATATCTCGGGGAGGCCGGGGAGCTGTTTTTT. Its protein product is CASSLYLGEAGELFF.